This paragraph covers one T cell receptor (beta chain) sequence. Its antigen remains unidentified. TCRdb's table, derived via immunoSEQ multiplex PCR, lists solely in-frame clones and lacks some. The sample carries under 80,000 clones, 80% to 95% recorded once. Per germline, CDR1 KGHSH and CDR2 LQKENI. V was clipped by 3 bases and J by 9 bases, with 18 bases between them. The CDR3 is made up of 16 amino acids. The sample comes from a study of OX40 agonist ivuxolimab in advanced cancers. The study, taken as a whole, reports: Circulating CD4+ and CD8+ T cells showed clonal expansion by week 6 at 0.1 to 3.0 mg/kg.

This sequence was found in an adult with an advanced solid tumor such as melanoma, head and neck, liver or kidney cancer. The material sequenced was CD4+ or CD8+ T cells sorted from blood, taken in a trial of the OX40 agonist ivuxolimab. The chain couples TRBV18 to TRBJ1-6; D is uncertain. The CDR3 loop is CASSPDQARWGSPLHF. Written as DNA, the CDR3 is TGTGCCAGCTCACCCGACCAAGCCCGATGGGGTTCACCCCTCCACTTT.